This TCR beta chain was obtained from a study of shared T cell receptors in the human thymus. TCRdb's copy holds only in-frame clones and misses some; the assay was immunoSEQ multiplex PCR. The table records hundreds of thousands of clones, approximately 95% of them present only once. The V and J ends lost 2 bases and 1 base respectively, with 12 bases between them. CDR1 GTSNPN and CDR2 SVGIG come from the germline V gene (reference sequence). This CDR3 spans 16 amino acids. This chain joins TRBV30 and TRBJ1-6; perhaps TRBD1 as D (6 bases). The specimen sequenced was thymocytes. This receptor was identified in a human donor. For the CDR3, the DNA is TGTGCCTGGAGTCCCCCCAGGGGTTCCTATAATTCACCCCTCCACTTT. Translated: CAWSPPRGSYNSPLHF.